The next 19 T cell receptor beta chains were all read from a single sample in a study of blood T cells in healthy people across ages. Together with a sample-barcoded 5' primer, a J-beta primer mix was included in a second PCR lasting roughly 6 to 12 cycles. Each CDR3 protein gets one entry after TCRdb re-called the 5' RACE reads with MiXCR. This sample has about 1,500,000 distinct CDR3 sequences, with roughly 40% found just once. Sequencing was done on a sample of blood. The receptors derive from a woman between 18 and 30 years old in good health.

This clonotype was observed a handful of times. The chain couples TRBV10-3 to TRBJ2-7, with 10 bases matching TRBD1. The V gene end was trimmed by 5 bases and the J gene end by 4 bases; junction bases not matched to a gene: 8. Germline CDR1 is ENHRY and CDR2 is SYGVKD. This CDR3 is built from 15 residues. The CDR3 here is CAISPGGTGVYEQYF. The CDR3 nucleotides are TGTGCCATCAGTCCCGGAGGGACAGGGGTGTACGAGCAGTACTTC.

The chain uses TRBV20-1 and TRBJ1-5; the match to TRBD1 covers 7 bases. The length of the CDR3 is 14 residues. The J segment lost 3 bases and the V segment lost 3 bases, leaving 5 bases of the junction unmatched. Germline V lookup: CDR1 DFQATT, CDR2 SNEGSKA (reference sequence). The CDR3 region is CSASVTGANQPQHF. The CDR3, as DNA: TGCAGTGCTAGCGTCACAGGGGCCAATCAGCCCCAGCATTTT.

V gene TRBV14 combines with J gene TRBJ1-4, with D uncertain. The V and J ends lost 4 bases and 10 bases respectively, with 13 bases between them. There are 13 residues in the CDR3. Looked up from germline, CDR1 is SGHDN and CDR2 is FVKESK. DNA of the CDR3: TGTGCCAGCAGCCCCCCCGGGTGGCGAAAACTGTTTTTT. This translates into CASSPPGWRKLFF.

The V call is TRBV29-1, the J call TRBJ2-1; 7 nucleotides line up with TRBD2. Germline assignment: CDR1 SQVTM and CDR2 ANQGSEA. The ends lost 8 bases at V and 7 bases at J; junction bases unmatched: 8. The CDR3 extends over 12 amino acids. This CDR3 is CSLHPGGNEQFF. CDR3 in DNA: TGCAGCTTACATCCCGGGGGGAATGAGCAGTTCTTC.

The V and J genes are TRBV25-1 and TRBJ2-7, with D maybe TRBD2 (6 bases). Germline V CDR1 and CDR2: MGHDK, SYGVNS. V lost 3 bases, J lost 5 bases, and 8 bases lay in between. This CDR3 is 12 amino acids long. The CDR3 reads CASSEWGDEQYF. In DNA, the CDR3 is TGTGCCAGCAGTGAGTGGGGGGACGAGCAGTACTTC.

CDR3 sequence reads: CASSLIGVGQETQYF. The DNA of the CDR3 is TGTGCCAGCAGTTTAATTGGGGTGGGGCAAGAGACCCAGTACTTC. The chain has TRBV28 and TRBJ2-5; D gene unclear. Germline CDR1 reads MDHEN; CDR2 reads SYDVKM. CDR3 size: 15 residues. Trimming cost V 2 bases and J 2 bases, with 12 bases left between them.

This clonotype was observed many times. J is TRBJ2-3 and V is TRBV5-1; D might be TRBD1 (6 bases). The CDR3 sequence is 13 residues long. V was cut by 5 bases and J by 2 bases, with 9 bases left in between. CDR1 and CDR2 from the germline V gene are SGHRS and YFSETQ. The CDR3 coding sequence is TGCGCCAGCAGTTCAGGGGACACAGATACGCAGTATTTT. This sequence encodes CASSSGDTDTQYF. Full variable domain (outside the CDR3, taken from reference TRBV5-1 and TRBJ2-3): KAGVTQTPRYLIKTRGQQVTLSCSPISGHRSVSWYQQTPGQGLQFLFEYFSETQRNKGNFPGRFSGRQFSNSRSEMNVSTLELGDSALYLCASSSGDTDTQYFGPGTRLTVL.

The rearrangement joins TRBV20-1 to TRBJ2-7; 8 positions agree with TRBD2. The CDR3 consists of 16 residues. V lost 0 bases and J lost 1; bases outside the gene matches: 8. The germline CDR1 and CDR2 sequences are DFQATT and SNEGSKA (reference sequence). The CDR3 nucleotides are TGCAGTGCTAGAGATTGGGGACTAGGTTTTTCCTACGAGCAGTACTTC. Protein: CSARDWGLGFSYEQYF.

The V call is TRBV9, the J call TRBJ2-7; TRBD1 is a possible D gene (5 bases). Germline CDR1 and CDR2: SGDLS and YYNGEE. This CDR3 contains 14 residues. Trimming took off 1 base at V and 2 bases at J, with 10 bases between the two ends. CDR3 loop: CASSVLDRPYEQYF. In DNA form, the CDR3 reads TGTGCCAGCAGCGTATTAGACAGACCCTACGAGCAGTACTTC. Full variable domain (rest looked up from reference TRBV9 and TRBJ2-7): DSGVTQTPKHLITATGQRVTLRCSPRSGDLSVYWYQQSLDQGLQFLIQYYNGEERAKGNILERFSAQQFPDLHSELNLSSLELGDSALYFCASSVLDRPYEQYFGPGTRLTVT.

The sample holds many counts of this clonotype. The CDR3 coding sequence is TGTGCCAGCAGACGGCGAGGGGATACGCAGTATTTT. Residues: CASRRRGDTQYF. This chain joins TRBV12-3 or TRBV12-4 and TRBJ2-3; a weak D match, TRBD2 (5 bases). The CDR3 totals 12 residues. The V end lost 6 bases, the J end lost 6 bases, and 10 bases lay between the germline ends.

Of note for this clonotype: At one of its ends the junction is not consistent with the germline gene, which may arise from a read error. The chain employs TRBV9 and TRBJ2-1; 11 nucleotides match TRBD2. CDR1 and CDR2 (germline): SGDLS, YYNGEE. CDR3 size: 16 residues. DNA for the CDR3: TGTGCTAGCAGCGTAGTAGTAGCGGGAGGGCAAAATGAGCAGTTCTTC. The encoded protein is CASSVVVAGGQNEQFF.

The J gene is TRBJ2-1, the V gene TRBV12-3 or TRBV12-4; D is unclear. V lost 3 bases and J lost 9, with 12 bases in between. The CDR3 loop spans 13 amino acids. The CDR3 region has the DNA TGTGCCAGCAGTTTCGTGACCGGCGGTGAGCAGTTCTTC. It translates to CASSFVTGGEQFF.

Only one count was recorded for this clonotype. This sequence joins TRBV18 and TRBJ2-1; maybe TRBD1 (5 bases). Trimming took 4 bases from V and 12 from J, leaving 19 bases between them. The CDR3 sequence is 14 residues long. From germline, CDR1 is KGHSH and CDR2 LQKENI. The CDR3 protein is CASSLPAGYIPQFF. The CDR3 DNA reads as TGTGCCAGCTCACTACCGGCAGGGTATATCCCGCAGTTCTTC.

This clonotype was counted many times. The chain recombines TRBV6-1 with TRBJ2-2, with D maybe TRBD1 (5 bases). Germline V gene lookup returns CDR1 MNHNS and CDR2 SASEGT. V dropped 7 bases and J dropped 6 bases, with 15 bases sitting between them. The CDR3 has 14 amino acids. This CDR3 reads CASTKGQGSGELFF. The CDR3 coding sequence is TGTGCCAGCACGAAGGGGCAGGGATCCGGGGAGCTGTTTTTT.

CDR3 loop: CATGGTGGTYNEQFF. CDR3 sequence (DNA): TGTGCCACCGGCGGAACGGGGGGCACCTACAATGAGCAGTTCTTC. V is TRBV7-2 and J is TRBJ2-1; D possibly corresponds to TRBD2 (7 bases). Germline loops: CDR1 SGHTA, CDR2 FQGNSA. V was pared by 10 bases and J by 2 bases, with 18 bases between. CDR3 length equals 15 residues.

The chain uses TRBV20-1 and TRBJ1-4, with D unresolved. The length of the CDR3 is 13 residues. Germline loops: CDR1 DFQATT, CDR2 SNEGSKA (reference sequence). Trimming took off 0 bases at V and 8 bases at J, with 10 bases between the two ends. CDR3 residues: CSARDTREEKLFF. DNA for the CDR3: TGCAGTGCTAGAGATACGAGGGAAGAAAAACTGTTTTTT.

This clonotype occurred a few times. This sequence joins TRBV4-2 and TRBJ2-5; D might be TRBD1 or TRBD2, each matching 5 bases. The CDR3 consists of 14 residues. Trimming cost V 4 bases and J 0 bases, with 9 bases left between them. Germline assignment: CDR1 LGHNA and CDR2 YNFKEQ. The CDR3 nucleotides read TGTGCCAGCAGCCGAGGGACGAACCAAGAGACCCAGTACTTC. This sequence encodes CASSRGTNQETQYF.

The CDR3 spells CASSLARLSSYEQYF. The CDR3 DNA reads TGTGCCAGCAGCTTAGCACGGCTCTCCTCCTACGAGCAGTACTTC. The chain carries TRBV11-2 and TRBJ2-7, with D hard to call. Trimming pared 1 base from V and 0 bases from J, leaving 10 bases between. The CDR3 contains 15 residues. Germline values: CDR1 SGHAT, CDR2 FQNNGV.

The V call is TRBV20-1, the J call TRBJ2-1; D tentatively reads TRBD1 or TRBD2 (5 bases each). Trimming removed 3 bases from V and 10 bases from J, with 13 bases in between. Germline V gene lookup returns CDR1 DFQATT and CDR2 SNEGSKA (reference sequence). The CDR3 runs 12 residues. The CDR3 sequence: CSARGLGGEQFF. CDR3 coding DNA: TGCAGTGCTAGGGGGCTTGGCGGGGAGCAGTTCTTC.